The rows below give T cell receptor beta chains drawn from one sample of a study of control samples from healthy donors and cancer patients. Profiling relied on immunoSEQ multiplex PCR, and the TCRdb table lists in-frame clones only, not all of them. This sample has about 120,000 clones, with about 86% found just once. The sample was blood. These receptor sequences come from a man aged 25-45 years in good health. The CDR3 runs from the conserved cysteine through the conserved F or W. The D gene is left open where the match is weak.

.,TRBV12-5,TRBJ1-2,TGTGCTAGTGGTGTTCATATGGGAGACACCTTC,CASGVHMGDTF
TRBD2,TRBV7-8,TRBJ2-1,TGTGCCAGCAGCTTAGAAGCGGGAAACTACAATGAGCAGTTCTTC,CASSLEAGNYNEQFF
.,TRBV19,TRBJ1-1,TGTGCCAGTAGTATGCGTCCGTCTGAAGCTTTCTTT,CASSMRPSEAFF
.,TRBV24-1,TRBJ1-4,TGTGCCACCAGTGATAGTGCAACTAATGAAAAACTGTTTTTT,CATSDSATNEKLFF
.,TRBV2,TRBJ1-2,TGTGCCAGCAGTGAATTGGGTATTGATGGCTACACCTTC,CASSELGIDGYTF
.,TRBV5-1,TRBJ1-2,TGCGCCAGCAGCTCGGCAGTAGGGTCCAACTATGGCTACACCTTC,CASSSAVGSNYGYTF
TRBD1,TRBV18,TRBJ2-3,TGTGCCAGCTCACCACGCCGGGACAGTGAGGTGGATACGCAGTATTTT,CASSPRRDSEVDTQYF
.,TRBV5-5,TRBJ1-5,TGTGCCAGCAGCTTGGTGCACACGAATCAGCCCCAGCATTTT,CASSLVHTNQPQHF
.,TRBV3-1/TRBV3-2,TRBJ2-7,TGTGCCAGCAGCCAAGTCCCCAACCCCTACTACGAGCAGTACTTC,CASSQVPNPYYEQYF
.,TRBV6-5,TRBJ2-7,TGTGCCAGCAACAAGATCGGGCCTTACGAGCAGTACTTC,CASNKIGPYEQYF
TRBD2,TRBV13,TRBJ2-5,TGTGCCAGCAGCTTAGCGGGGGGGCAAGAGACCCAGTACTTC,CASSLAGGQETQYF
.,TRBV5-1,TRBJ1-1,TGCGCCAGCAGCCCTCAGTGGGGGGGCGCCGCTGAAGCTTTCTTT,CASSPQWGGAAEAFF